This TCR beta chain is from a study of tissue T cells after allogeneic stem cell transplantation. CDR3 length: 15 residues. In germline, CDR1 is MNHEY, CDR2 SVGAGI. Unmatched junction bases numbered 15, after V lost 7 bases and J lost 8 bases. Repertoires were generated with immunoSEQ multiplex PCR, while TCRdb's copy carries only in-frame clones and drops some. The sample carries about 42,000 clones, approximately 92% recorded once. Notes on this clone: The same CDR3 is also encoded by other DNA sequences in this sample.

This chain links TRBV6-5 with TRBJ1-2, with 8 bases lining up with TRBD1. The clonotype originates from a woman aged 40 to 75 who later had graft-versus-host disease after an allogeneic stem cell transplant. The sample was blood, taken before transplantation. This CDR3 is CASNPDRGYGGGYTF. The CDR3, as DNA: TGTGCCAGCAACCCAGACAGGGGCTATGGGGGGGGCTACACCTTC.